This T cell receptor beta chain was recovered during a study of blood T cell repertoires in COVID-19. Study information: Italy, Spain and the United States were the sources of the convalescent and acute COVID-19 samples. T cells, B-cell-depleted T cells, or PBMCs supplied cDNA or gDNA.

Germline V gene data show CDR1 as MNHEY and CDR2 as SVGEGT. Deletions cut 5 bases from V and 0 bases from J, with 10 bases between. The length of the CDR3 is 14 residues. Produced via immunoSEQ multiplex PCR; TCRdb's table is partial and in-frame only. The table has 290,000 or so clones, around 90% seen once. The sample comprised PBMCs or T cells enriched from blood (not recorded which). The chain combines TRBV6-2 or TRBV6-3 with TRBJ2-5, with TRBD2 as a possible D gene (5 bases). The receptor comes from a woman aged 25 to 39 who had recovered from COVID-19. The CDR3 DNA reads as TGTGCCAGCAGTATCAGGCGGGACCAAGAGACCCAGTACTTC. Protein product: CASSIRRDQETQYF.